Listed below are T cell receptor beta chains from one sample, sequenced in a study of response to subunit inactivated influenza vaccine. TCRdb fed the RT-PCR reads into MiXCR, producing one record per CDR3 protein. The data contain approximately 500,000 distinct CDR3 sequences, 11% to 15% of them singletons. The source was PBMCs from blood, collected 11 to 12 days after vaccination. The receptors shown here come from a man aged 45 to 65 who received an inactivated influenza vaccine. Each CDR3 is given with its conserved first and last residue. D genes are given only for firm matches. A row's size may be missing; if present it is once, few, many or a size class.

CDR3 DNA,CDR3 protein,J gene,clone size,V gene,D gene
TGTGCCACCAGTGGGACTCGACCGAACACCGGGGAGCTGTTTTTT,CATSGTRPNTGELFF,TRBJ2-2,few,TRBV24-1,-
TGTGCCAGCTCACCAGTATCCGGGAACGGGGAGACCCAGTACTTC,CASSPVSGNGETQYF,TRBJ2-5,few,TRBV18,-
TGTGCCAGCAGCTGGGACCTTAAGGGCGAGCTGTTTTTT,CASSWDLKGELFF,TRBJ2-2,few,TRBV7-2,-
TGTGCCAGCAGTGGTAGTTCCCCCTACGAGCAGTACTTC,CASSGSSPYEQYF,TRBJ2-7,-,TRBV2,-
TGTGCCAGCAGTTATACCGGGACAGGGGGACGCGAGCAGTACTTC,CASSYTGTGGREQYF,TRBJ2-7,few,TRBV7-2,TRBD1
TGTGCCAGCAGTTTACGGACAGGGGTTTCTCAGCCCCAGCATTTT,CASSLRTGVSQPQHF,TRBJ1-5,-,TRBV12-3/TRBV12-4,TRBD1
TGTGCCAGCAGTCCCCGGGCCAATCAGCCCCAGCATTTT,CASSPRANQPQHF,TRBJ1-5,few,TRBV6-4,-
TGTGCCAGCAGTTATGGGGGGACAGGGCATTACCAGTTCTTC,CASSYGGTGHYQFF,TRBJ2-1,few,TRBV6-5,TRBD1
TGTGCCAGCAGCTTAATGGGAGACCACACCTATGAGCAGTTCTTC,CASSLMGDHTYEQFF,TRBJ2-1,many,TRBV7-9,-
TGTGCCAGCAGTTACCCGACCAGGGATGCGATCGGCTACACCTTC,CASSYPTRDAIGYTF,TRBJ1-2,-,TRBV6-5,-
TGTGCCAGCAGTTACTGGCCTTCCGGGACGGTGAACACTGAAGCTTTCTTT,CASSYWPSGTVNTEAFF,TRBJ1-1,-,TRBV6-5,-
TGCAGCGTTGAAGTAGGGGTCAACTCCTACGAGCAGTACTTC,CSVEVGVNSYEQYF,TRBJ2-7,-,TRBV29-1,-
TGTGCCAGCAAGGGGGGGCCAAGCACCGGGGAGCTGTTTTTT,CASKGGPSTGELFF,TRBJ2-2,many,TRBV7-2,-
TGTGCCAGCAGCTATCGGCAGGGTCGAAGCACTGAAGCTTTCTTT,CASSYRQGRSTEAFF,TRBJ1-1,-,TRBV5-6,-
TGTGCCAGCAGAGGGACAGGGATCCATCAGCCCCAGCATTTT,CASRGTGIHQPQHF,TRBJ1-5,-,TRBV12-3/TRBV12-4,TRBD1
TGTGCCAGCAGCCCCCGGGGGGGGGAGCAATACGAGCAGTACTTC,CASSPRGGEQYEQYF,TRBJ2-7,few,TRBV28,TRBD2
TGTGCCAGCAGCCATATAAGGACTGTACAAGAGACCCAGTACTTC,CASSHIRTVQETQYF,TRBJ2-5,few,TRBV3-1,-
TGCGCCAGCAGCTTGTTTGCGACAGGTGTCTCCTACGAGCAGTACTTC,CASSLFATGVSYEQYF,TRBJ2-7,-,TRBV5-1,-
TGCGCCAGCAGCTTACGGGCCGGGGATAACACTGAAGCTTTCTTT,CASSLRAGDNTEAFF,TRBJ1-1,-,TRBV5-1,-
TGCAGTGCCCAAAAAGAGACCCAGTACTTC,CSAQKETQYF,TRBJ2-5,-,TRBV20-1,-
TGCAGCGTTCACTACGGCCCAGGGGGCTACGAGCAGTACTTC,CSVHYGPGGYEQYF,TRBJ2-7,many,TRBV29-1,TRBD1
TGTGCCATCAGGGCCGGGACAGGGGTAGATACGCAGTATTTT,CAIRAGTGVDTQYF,TRBJ2-3,few,TRBV10-3,TRBD1
TGTGCCAGCAGCTTAGATCAGGTGAACACTGAAGCTTTCTTT,CASSLDQVNTEAFF,TRBJ1-1,-,TRBV7-9,-
TGTGCCAGTACCCGACTAGCGGCTAGCACAGATACGCAGTATTTT,CASTRLAASTDTQYF,TRBJ2-3,few,TRBV19,TRBD2
TGCAGTGCTAGAGCCCTACCGAGGACAGGGGCCGTGGAGACCCAGTACTTC,CSARALPRTGAVETQYF,TRBJ2-5,few,TRBV20-1,TRBD1
TGCAGCGTCGTCAGGGGTTATGGCTACACCTTC,CSVVRGYGYTF,TRBJ1-2,-,TRBV29-1,-